This T cell receptor (beta chain) is from a study of PD-1 blockade in classical Hodgkin lymphoma (dated by TCRdb to the early 2020s). In the study overall: Nivolumab dosing was 3 mg/kg intravenously every 2 weeks, continuing until either disease progression or unacceptable toxicity. A peripheral blood immune signature of response to PD-1 blockade in classical Hodgkin lymphoma was defined using TCR beta sequencing and CyTOF. The study at large found these results: CD4+ but not CD8+ TCR diversity rose significantly by C4D1 (p=0.0027 vs p=0.16), most apparent in complete responders (p=0.02). Lower diversity was seen in patients whose nivolumab began less than 1 year after ASCT, and these patients were left out of later analyses so that immune reconstitution would not confound the results. The study covered only a single clinical trial cohort, and the causes of the repertoire differences, possibly disease activity or prior therapy, were still not defined. Baseline TCR diversity was reported to be lower in newly diagnosed patients than in healthy donors and to be lower still in relapsed/refractory patients. Trial patients with a complete response had baseline diversity similar to that of newly diagnosed patients, while partial responders and progressors had significantly lower diversity.

On this clone: This receptor's antigen is unknown. No base quality information exists; no much larger clone differs at one position.

The time point tag for this specimen amounts to: cycle 2 day 1 (C2D1) of nivolumab. Every trial patient had relapsed after autologous stem cell transplantation, and cohorts A, B and C differed in prior brentuximab vedotin exposure. The trial cohort was composed of 56 patients with relapsed/refractory classical Hodgkin lymphoma, for whom complete response, partial response or progressive disease was recorded as best overall response. Single-agent nivolumab was administered to trial patients in the multi-cohort phase II CheckMate 205 trial. An independent review committee assessed best overall response using the 2007 International Working Group response criteria. PBMCs from the trial were collected at three points: immediately before nivolumab initiation (C1D1), and during therapy at cycle 2 day 1 and cycle 4 day 1. After peripheral blood was drawn into 8 mL Vacutainer Cell Preparation Tubes, PBMCs were isolated by centrifugation and then cryopreserved.

The CDR3 covers 16 residues, taking in both the cysteine and the phenylalanine. Of all the DNA, just the CDR3 is kept, 48 bases in frame from base 1. From a lookup of the germline V gene, CDR1 and CDR2 are SGHRS and YFSETQ. V sheds 0 bases and J sheds 0 bases, leaving 10 bases between their ends. Genomic DNA was extracted with the Qiagen DNeasy kit from unsorted PBMCs and from negatively selected CD4+ and CD8+ fractions. Using primers that anneal to V and J segments, immunoSEQ multiplex PCR amplified the TCR beta CDR3 regions. A synthetic immune receptor repertoire was used to minimize amplification bias, and any residual bias was removed computationally once sequencing was done. The paper's data handling went like this. Repertoire diversity was quantified as the Shannon entropy index using custom Python scripts. The unsorted, CD4+ and CD8+ repertoires were each analyzed separately, with the exception of combined analyses, where CD4+ and CD8+ sequences were merged in silico. Clonal expansion was defined as at least a 2-fold frequency increase after treatment relative to C1D1, with a pseudocount of 0.5 for undetected baseline clones. Singleton clones were defined as clones with 0 or 1 copy at C1D1, and non-singleton clones were defined as clones with 2 or more copies. Clones expanded in unsorted samples were labelled as CD4+, CD8+ or unknown by matching protein sequences in sorted samples from the same patient. Wilcoxon tests on paired samples were used to test diversity changes from C1D1 to C4D1. Entries here come from immuneACCESS through TCRdb and include only in-frame sequences with V and J called. Some clones fail to appear in such tables; in the studies checked, an unresolved V gene covers under half of the shortfall, and the cause of the remainder is unknown. The V and J calls and clone size were taken over from that table, and D and trimming were inferred from the DNA. The sample includes 90,000 to 130,000 clones, with about nine tenths observed a single time. 20% of the sample rests with the top ten.

Sequencing used peripheral blood mononuclear cells (PBMCs), obtained before the second cycle of nivolumab. The TCR originated in a human donor with classical Hodgkin lymphoma. This receptor chain uses TRBV5-1 and TRBJ1-5; a confident D gene designation cannot be given. The CDR3 here reads CASSLDAASSNQPQHF. The sequenced DNA: TGCGCCAGCAGCTTGGATGCCGCCTCTAGCAATCAGCCCCAGCATTTT.